A single sample is the source of the 28 T cell receptor beta chains below, sequenced in a study of CD8 T cells in Susac syndrome. With random hexamers, reverse transcription was performed on roughly 0.45 to 1 ug of RNA. One entry per CDR3 protein results from TCRdb running MiXCR on the immunoSEQ multiplex PCR reads. The repertoire holds roughly 250,000 distinct CDR3 sequences, with about 96% as singletons. Sequences were obtained from CD4+ T cells from PBMCs. Receptors were obtained from a human donor with Susac syndrome.

The chain recombines TRBV18 with TRBJ1-1; D is unresolved. The germline CDR1 and CDR2 sequences are KGHSH and LQKENI. Trimming left V 2 bases short and J 1 base short, with 5 bases between. This CDR3 region has 13 residues. CDR3 in DNA: TGTGCCAGCTCACCAGGGAGGAACACTGAAGCTTTCTTT. Its translation is CASSPGRNTEAFF.

This clonotype was counted a few times. The chain carries TRBV30 and TRBJ1-2; 8 bases match TRBD1. With 5 bases clipped from V and 8 bases from J, the junction kept 4 bases outside the gene matches. CDR3 length: 11 amino acids. Per germline, CDR1 GTSNPN and CDR2 SVGIG (reference sequence). The CDR3 spells CAWGTGPGYTF. The CDR3 coding sequence is TGTGCCTGGGGGACAGGCCCCGGCTACACCTTC.

The J gene is TRBJ2-2, the V gene TRBV4-1; D not certain. The CDR3 has 15 amino acids. Trimming took off 3 bases at V and 7 bases at J, with 15 bases between the two ends. Germline lookup yields CDR1 MGHRA and CDR2 YSYEKL. CDR3 residues: CASSHSLTIYGELFF. CDR3 in DNA: TGCGCCAGCAGCCATTCCCTAACGATCTACGGGGAGCTGTTTTTT.

This clonotype was seen once. The V gene is TRBV2, the J gene TRBJ2-7; TRBD2 agrees at 9 bases. J lost 4 bases, V lost 7 bases, and 17 bases had no gene match. This CDR3 has 17 amino acids. Germline CDR1 reads SNHLY; CDR2 reads FYNNEI. This CDR3 reads CASTAIAGVLRTYEQYF. DNA of the CDR3: TGTGCCAGCACGGCCATAGCGGGAGTTTTGAGGACTTACGAGCAGTACTTC. The full variable domain, its missing parts supplied by reference TRBV2 and TRBJ2-7, is EPEVTQTPSHQVTQMGQEVILRCVPISNHLYFYWYRQILGQKVEFLVSFYNNEISEKSEIFDDQFSVERPDGSNFTLKIRSTKLEDSAMYFCASTAIAGVLRTYEQYFGPGTRLTVT.

The chain is built from TRBV6-6 and TRBJ1-2; 8 bases match TRBD1. J lost 5 bases, V lost 7 bases, and 3 bases had no gene match. The germline V gene has CDR1 MNHNY and CDR2 SVGAGI (reference sequence). The CDR3 is made up of 12 amino acids. CDR3 nucleotides: TGTGCCAGCAAGGGACAGGATTATGGCTACACCTTC. This translates into CASKGQDYGYTF.

The V gene is TRBV7-9, the J gene TRBJ2-1, with D maybe TRBD2 (6 bases). V was cut by 1 base and J by 5 bases, with 6 bases left in between. The CDR3 sequence is 13 residues long. Germline V gene lookup returns CDR1 SEHNR and CDR2 FQNEAQ (reference sequence). CDR3 loop: CASSLVADNEQFF. CDR3 coding DNA: TGTGCCAGCAGCTTAGTAGCGGACAATGAGCAGTTCTTC. Based on the CDR3 plus reference TRBV7-9 and TRBJ2-1, the full variable domain is DTGVSQNPRHKITKRGQNVTFRCDPISEHNRLYWYRQTLGQGPEFLTYFQNEAQLEKSRLLSDRFSAERPKGSFSTLEIQRTEQGDSAMYLCASSLVADNEQFFGPGTRLTVL.

This clonotype was observed a single time. CDR3 nucleotide sequence: TGCGCCAGCAGCACAGGGACTAGTTCGGGTGAGCAGTTCTTC. Translated: CASSTGTSSGEQFF. The rearrangement links TRBV5-1 to TRBJ2-1, with 8 bases identical to TRBD2. CDR1 is SGHRS, CDR2 YFSETQ, per germline. The CDR3 consists of 14 residues. The junction had 9 bases not matched to a gene; V was cut back by 4 bases and J by 9 bases.

The V and J genes are TRBV5-1 and TRBJ2-5, with TRBD2 matching 9 bases. Trimming took 4 bases from V and 5 from J; bases not matched to a gene: 9. Germline CDR1 reads SGHRS; CDR2 reads YFSETQ. The CDR3 runs to 15 residues. The CDR3: CASSIVAGAMETQYF. The CDR3 DNA follows: TGCGCCAGCAGCATTGTAGCGGGAGCAATGGAGACCCAGTACTTC. Drawing the rest from reference TRBV5-1 and TRBJ2-5, the complete variable domain is KAGVTQTPRYLIKTRGQQVTLSCSPISGHRSVSWYQQTPGQGLQFLFEYFSETQRNKGNFPGRFSGRQFSNSRSEMNVSTLELGDSALYLCASSIVAGAMETQYFGPGTRLLVL.

The V gene is TRBV20-1, the J gene TRBJ1-2, with D uncertain. This CDR3 contains 13 residues. The germline V gene has CDR1 DFQATT and CDR2 SNEGSKA (reference sequence). Trimming stripped 0 bases from V and 8 bases from J, with 13 bases between. This chain's CDR3 is CSAREAGSRGYTF. CDR3 DNA sequence: TGCAGTGCTAGAGAGGCAGGCTCGCGGGGCTACACCTTC.

V is TRBV7-9 and J is TRBJ1-2; a possible D gene is TRBD1 (6 bases). Trimming pared 1 base from V and 6 bases from J, leaving 12 bases between. The CDR3 covers 14 residues. CDR1 SEHNR and CDR2 FQNEAQ come from the germline V gene (reference sequence). CDR3 protein: CASSLVSGADGYTF. CDR3 in DNA: TGTGCCAGCAGCTTAGTATCGGGGGCGGATGGCTACACCTTC.

The chain employs TRBV29-1 and TRBJ2-5, with no clear D. The V and J ends lost 2 bases and 4 bases respectively, with 11 bases between them. Germline-derived CDR1 and CDR2 are SQVTM and ANQGSEA. The length of the CDR3 is 13 residues. In DNA form, the CDR3 reads TGCAGCGTTGAATCGAACTCTGTAGAGACCCAGTACTTC. Amino acids: CSVESNSVETQYF.

As regards this clonotype: At one of its ends the junction is not consistent with the germline gene, which may arise from a read error. The chain carries TRBV25-1 and TRBJ2-3, with D perhaps TRBD1 or TRBD2 (5 bases each). The germline V gene has CDR1 MGHDK and CDR2 SYGVNS. This CDR3 is built from 10 residues. The CDR3 DNA sequence: TGTGCCAGCAGCAGGGAACTAGTCGTTTTT. It is translated as CASSRELVVF.

The CDR3 sequence is CAWKAGLFNTGELFF. Written as DNA, the CDR3 is TGTGCCTGGAAGGCGGGCCTTTTCAACACCGGGGAGCTGTTTTTT. The chain is built from TRBV30 and TRBJ2-2; maybe TRBD2 (5 bases). The germline V and J ends were trimmed by 4 bases and 2 bases, with 14 bases remaining between them. The CDR3 loop spans 15 amino acids. Per germline, CDR1 GTSNPN and CDR2 SVGIG (reference sequence).

The V and J genes are TRBV29-1 and TRBJ1-1; D not certain. The germline V and J ends were trimmed by 3 bases and 4 bases, with 12 bases remaining between them. The CDR3 is 13 amino acids. The germline V gene encodes CDR1 SQVTM and CDR2 ANQGSEA. The CDR3 loop reads CSVDSRTFTEAFF. The CDR3 DNA reads TGCAGCGTTGATTCCCGGACTTTCACTGAAGCTTTCTTT.

J is TRBJ2-7 and V is TRBV19, with unresolved D. Deletions cut 4 bases from V and 2 bases from J, with 9 bases between. There are 13 residues in the CDR3. Per germline, CDR1 LNHDA and CDR2 SQIVND (reference sequence). CDR3 in DNA: TGTGCCAGTAGTAAAGGTTTGACCTACGAGCAGTACTTC. It is translated as CASSKGLTYEQYF.

The V gene is TRBV4-1, the J gene TRBJ2-7, with 16 bases fitting TRBD2. Unmatched junction bases numbered 14, after V lost 3 bases and J lost 6 bases. CDR1 is MGHRA, CDR2 YSYEKL, per germline. This CDR3 is built from 19 residues. The CDR3 here is CASSQTPPGLAGGTFEQYF. CDR3 in DNA: TGCGCCAGCAGCCAGACTCCGCCGGGACTAGCGGGAGGGACCTTCGAGCAGTACTTC.

J is TRBJ2-6 and V is TRBV25-1; no clear D gene. The CDR3 is 14 residues long. V was pared by 5 bases and J by 4 bases, with 9 bases between. Germline V CDR1 and CDR2: MGHDK, SYGVNS. The CDR3 nucleotides are TGTGCCAGCAGTATGCCTCACGGGGCCAACGTCCTGACTTTC. Protein sequence: CASSMPHGANVLTF.

This chain links TRBV20-1 with TRBJ2-3; 8 positions agree with TRBD2. From germline, CDR1 is DFQATT and CDR2 SNEGSKA (reference sequence). J was trimmed by 3 bases and V by 8 bases; bases with no gene match: 4. CDR3 size: 12 residues. This CDR3 reads CSSAGATDTQYF. The CDR3 nucleotides read TGCAGTTCAGCGGGAGCGACAGATACGCAGTATTTT.

This chain joins TRBV5-6 and TRBJ2-7; D not certain. This CDR3 spans 13 amino acids. CDR1 and CDR2 from the germline V gene are SGHDT and YYEEEE. The V end lost 0 bases, the J end lost 3 bases, and 7 bases lay between the germline ends. CDR3 DNA: TGTGCCAGCAGCTTGGACTTTCGCTACGAGCAGTACTTC. As protein: CASSLDFRYEQYF. The full variable domain, with the rest looked up from reference TRBV5-6 and TRBJ2-7, is DAGVTQSPTHLIKTRGQQVTLRCSPKSGHDTVSWYQQALGQGPQFIFQYYEEEERQRGNFPDRFSGHQFPNYSSELNVNALLLGDSALYLCASSLDFRYEQYFGPGTRLTVT.

The CDR3: CSASGGHLNYEQYF. In DNA form, the CDR3 reads TGCAGTGCTAGTGGGGGACATCTAAACTACGAGCAGTACTTC. The chain employs TRBV20-1 and TRBJ2-7, with D perhaps matching TRBD1 (6 bases). The CDR3 is 14 amino acids. V lost 3 bases, J lost 3 bases, and 15 bases lay in between. The germline CDR1 and CDR2 sequences are DFQATT and SNEGSKA (reference sequence).

This chain connects TRBV29-1 to TRBJ2-7; D perhaps matches TRBD2 (5 bases). The CDR3 is 14 amino acids. Germline-derived CDR1 and CDR2 are SQVTM and ANQGSEA. V lost 4 bases and J 1 base, leaving 14 bases between the germline ends. CDR3 residues: CSVALTTRSYEQYF. DNA of the CDR3: TGCAGCGTTGCTTTGACAACTAGATCCTACGAGCAGTACTTC.

This sequence joins TRBV28 and TRBJ2-5, with D possibly matching TRBD2 (7 bases). V gave up 5 bases and J gave up 1 base, with 20 bases separating them. CDR1 and CDR2 (germline): MDHEN, SYDVKM. The CDR3 runs to 17 residues. CDR3 protein: CASSARGLGLPQETQYF. The CDR3 coding sequence is TGTGCCAGCAGTGCGCGGGGGCTAGGTCTTCCCCAAGAGACCCAGTACTTC. Filled out from reference TRBV28 and TRBJ2-5, the complete variable domain reads DVKVTQSSRYLVKRTGEKVFLECVQDMDHENMFWYRQDPGLGLRLIYFSYDVKMKEKGDIPEGYSVSREKKERFSLILESASTNQTSMYLCASSARGLGLPQETQYFGPGTRLLVL.

This clonotype was detected once. The chain is built from TRBV12-3 or TRBV12-4 and TRBJ2-3, with 8 nucleotides matching TRBD1. The trim removed 3 bases at V and 2 bases at J, leaving 4 bases unmatched. The CDR3 totals 15 residues. Here the CDR3 DNA reads TGTGCCAGCAGTTTCCCGGGACAGGTCACAGATACGCAGTATTTT. It encodes CASSFPGQVTDTQYF.

The chain uses TRBV6-6 and TRBJ1-2; 7 positions match TRBD1. CDR3 length equals 14 residues. With V trimmed by 5 bases and J by 8 bases, 11 bases remained unmatched. Germline CDR1 reads MNHNY; CDR2 reads SVGAGI (reference sequence). The DNA of the CDR3 is TGTGCCAGCAGTGCCTTCACAGGGGTCGCCGGCTACACCTTC. Translated, it gives CASSAFTGVAGYTF.

The J gene is TRBJ1-1, the V gene TRBV1. TRBV1 is a known pseudogene. The CDR3 spans 19 residues. CDR3 sequence reads: CTSSQDGGGDGRRDTEAFF. The CDR3 DNA sequence: TGCACCAGCAGCCAAGACGGAGGAGGAGACGGGAGACGGGACACTGAAGCTTTCTTT.

The V and J genes are TRBV29-1 and TRBJ1-2; no firm D call. The ends were cut back, 4 bases at V and 0 bases at J, with 6 bases in the middle. There are 12 residues in the CDR3. The germline gives CDR1 SQVTM, CDR2 ANQGSEA. CDR3: CSVVGPNYGYTF. The CDR3 region has the DNA TGCAGCGTTGTAGGACCTAACTATGGCTACACCTTC.

This chain links TRBV7-8 with TRBJ2-1, with TRBD2 matching 7 bases. The germline gives CDR1 SGHVS, CDR2 FQNEAQ. V lost 5 bases to trimming and J lost 8 bases; unmatched junction nucleotides: 15. CDR3 size: 16 residues. The CDR3 DNA reads as TGTGCCAGCAGCGTCAAGCGGCGGGAGCCTCGGGATGAGCAGTTCTTC. Translating gives CASSVKRREPRDEQFF.

The CDR3 bases are TGCGCCAGCAGGAGAGGAGGCGGAGACGAGCAGTACTTC. Translating it yields CASRRGGGDEQYF. This chain joins TRBV23-1 and TRBJ2-7; tentatively, D is TRBD2 (5 bases). TRBV23-1 is an ORF; its function is uncertain. Trimming took off 6 bases at V and 5 bases at J, with 14 bases between the two ends. CDR3 size: 13 residues.